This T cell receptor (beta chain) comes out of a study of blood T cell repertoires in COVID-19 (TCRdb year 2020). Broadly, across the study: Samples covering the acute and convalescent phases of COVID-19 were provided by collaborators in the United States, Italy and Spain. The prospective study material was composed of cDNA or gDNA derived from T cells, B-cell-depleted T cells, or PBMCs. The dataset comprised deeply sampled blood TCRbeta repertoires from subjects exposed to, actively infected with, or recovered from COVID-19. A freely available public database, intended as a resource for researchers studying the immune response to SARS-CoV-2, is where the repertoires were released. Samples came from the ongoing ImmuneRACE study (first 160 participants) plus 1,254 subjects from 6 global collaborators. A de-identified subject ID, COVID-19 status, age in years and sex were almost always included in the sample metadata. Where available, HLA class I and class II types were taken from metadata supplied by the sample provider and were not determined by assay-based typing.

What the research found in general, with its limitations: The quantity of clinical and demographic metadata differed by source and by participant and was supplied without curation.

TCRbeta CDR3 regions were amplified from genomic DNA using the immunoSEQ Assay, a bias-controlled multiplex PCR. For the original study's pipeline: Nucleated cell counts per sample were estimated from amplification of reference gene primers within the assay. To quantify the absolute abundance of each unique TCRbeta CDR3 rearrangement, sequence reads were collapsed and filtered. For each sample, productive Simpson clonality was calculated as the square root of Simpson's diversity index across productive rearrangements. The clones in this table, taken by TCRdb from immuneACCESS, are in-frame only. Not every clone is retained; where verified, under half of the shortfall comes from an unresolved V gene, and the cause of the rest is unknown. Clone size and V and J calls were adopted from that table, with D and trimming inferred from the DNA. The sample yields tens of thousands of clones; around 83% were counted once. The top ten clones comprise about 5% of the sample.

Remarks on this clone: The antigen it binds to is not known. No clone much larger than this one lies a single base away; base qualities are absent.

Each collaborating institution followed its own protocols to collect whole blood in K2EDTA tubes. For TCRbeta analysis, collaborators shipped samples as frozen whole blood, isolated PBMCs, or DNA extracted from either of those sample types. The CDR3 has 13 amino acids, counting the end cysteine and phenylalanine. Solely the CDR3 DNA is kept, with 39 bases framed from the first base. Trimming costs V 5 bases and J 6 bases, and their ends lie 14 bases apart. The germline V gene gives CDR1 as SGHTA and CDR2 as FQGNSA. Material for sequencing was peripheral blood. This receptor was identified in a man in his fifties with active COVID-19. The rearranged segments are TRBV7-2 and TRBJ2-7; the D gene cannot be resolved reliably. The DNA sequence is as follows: TGTGCCAGCAGCCCCCGAGTTACTTCCGAGCAGTACTTC. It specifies CASSPRVTSEQYF.